A selection of T cell receptor beta chains follows, all from one sample in a study of naive and memory T cell subsets. TCRdb re-analysed the UMI-ligation and nested PCR reads in MiXCR, keeping a single row per CDR3 protein. The sample contains approximately 20,000 distinct CDR3 sequences, roughly 9% of which appear only once. This material consisted of skin, taken from a tuberculin skin test site. Receptors were obtained from an adult in good health. CDR3s include the opening cysteine and the closing phenylalanine or tryptophan. Each record gives: V gene, J gene, D gene, clone size, CDR3 DNA, CDR3 protein. D genes are given only for firm matches. Only some rows state a clone size, as once, few, many or a class for expanded clones.

>TRBV30|TRBJ2-7|TRBD2|many
TGTGCCTGGAGTCAACTAGCGGCGGGCGAGCAGTACTTC
CAWSQLAAGEQYF
>TRBV5-5|TRBJ2-7|-|-
TGTGCCAGCAGCTTGGCACAGGGTTATAACGAGCAGTACTTC
CASSLAQGYNEQYF
>TRBV29-1|TRBJ2-1|TRBD2|many
TGCAGCGTTAGCGGGAGCTCCTACAATGAGCAGTTCTTC
CSVSGSSYNEQFF
>TRBV12-3/TRBV12-4|TRBJ2-7|-|many
TGTGCCAGCAGTTCAACCTACGAGCAGTACTTC
CASSSTYEQYF
>TRBV3-1|TRBJ2-2|-|many
TGTGCCAGCAGCGACAGGACTACCTTCACCGGGGAGCTGTTTTTT
CASSDRTTFTGELFF
>TRBV12-3/TRBV12-4|TRBJ2-1|-|medium-sized
TGTGCCAGCAGTGGGGGGCTTAGGCGCTACAATGAGCAGTTCTTC
CASSGGLRRYNEQFF
>TRBV6-5|TRBJ1-1|-|once
TGTGCCAGCAGTTACGGTCTCAAGAACACTGAAGCTTTCTTT
CASSYGLKNTEAFF
>TRBV12-5|TRBJ2-5|-|-
TGTGCTAGTGGTTTGGTGGGCTCGCGGTGGCTTGGAGAGACCCAGTACTTC
CASGLVGSRWLGETQYF
>TRBV27|TRBJ2-7|-|-
TGTGCCAGCAGTTTATCCTGGGGGAGGTCCTACGAGCAGTACTTC
CASSLSWGRSYEQYF
>TRBV27|TRBJ1-2|-|few
TGTGCCAGCAGTCTTTCGATCCGGACCGGAGCCTATGGCTACACCTTC
CASSLSIRTGAYGYTF
>TRBV13|TRBJ1-2|-|few
TGTGCCAGCAGCTTACCCGCGGAGAGAAACTATGGCTACACCTTC
CASSLPAERNYGYTF
>TRBV12-3/TRBV12-4|TRBJ2-7|-|few
TGTGCCAGCAGCCCGAACTACGAGCAGTACTTC
CASSPNYEQYF
>TRBV6-2/TRBV6-3|TRBJ2-7|-|few
TGTGCCAGCACGGGACTCCCCTCCTACGAGCAGTACTTC
CASTGLPSYEQYF
>TRBV6-5|TRBJ2-2|-|many
TGTGCCAGCAGTTATAGGGGGGGACGTCACCGAGAGGAGCTGTTTTTT
CASSYRGGRHREELFF
>TRBV12-3/TRBV12-4|TRBJ2-4|TRBD2|many
TGTGCCAGCAACTTAGCGGGGGGGAGGAACATTCAGTACTTC
CASNLAGGRNIQYF
>TRBV12-5|TRBJ2-7|-|-
TGTGCTAGTGGTCCTGCCGACAACTCCTACGAGCAGTACTTC
CASGPADNSYEQYF
>TRBV11-2|TRBJ2-1|-|medium-sized
TGTGCCAGCAGCCCCGGGGATCTAGCCAGGGGGGGCGAGCAGTTCTTC
CASSPGDLARGGEQFF
>TRBV29-1|TRBJ1-5|-|many
TGCAGCGTTGAAACCGACAGATATCAGCCCCAGCATTTT
CSVETDRYQPQHF
>TRBV6-5|TRBJ2-1|TRBD1|many
TGTGCCAGCAGGGGGACAGTGTTTTTCAATGAGCAGTTCTTC
CASRGTVFFNEQFF
>TRBV12-5|TRBJ2-7|TRBD1|many
TGTGCTAGTGGTTTGGTGTCAGGGGGCCACTACGAGCAGTACTTC
CASGLVSGGHYEQYF
>TRBV10-3|TRBJ2-5|-|medium-sized
TGTGCCATCAGCAACTCCGGGGGCCAACAAGAGACCCAGTACTTC
CAISNSGGQQETQYF
>TRBV3-1|TRBJ2-7|-|-
TGTGCCAGCAGCCAAGTTAATATCGTTGGGTCGGGGGAGCAGTACTTC
CASSQVNIVGSGEQYF
>TRBV9|TRBJ2-3|-|-
TGTGCCAGCAGCGTAGGGCCCTCAGAGGCCCGGGTCACAGATACGCAGTATTTT
CASSVGPSEARVTDTQYF
>TRBV29-1|TRBJ2-7|-|many
TGCAGCGTTCGACAGACCTACGAGCAGTACTTC
CSVRQTYEQYF
>TRBV3-1|TRBJ2-7|-|-
TGTGCCAGCAGCCAATCTCACAGCCGACCTTACGAGCAGTACTTC
CASSQSHSRPYEQYF
>TRBV12-3/TRBV12-4|TRBJ1-5|-|-
TGTGCCAGCAGTGGGGACGGGTCGGATCAGCCCCAGCATTTT
CASSGDGSDQPQHF
>TRBV12-3/TRBV12-4|TRBJ1-1|-|few
TGTGCCAGCAGTTTCCCCCTGGGCCGCGCCGGTCAGGGTGAAGCTTTCTTT
CASSFPLGRAGQGEAFF
>TRBV12-3/TRBV12-4|TRBJ2-2|-|-
TGTGCCAGCAGTTTAGTGGGGCCCGGGGAGCTGTTTTTT
CASSLVGPGELFF
>TRBV6-2/TRBV6-3|TRBJ2-1|-|medium-sized
TGTGCCAGCAGCAAACTAGGGAATGAGCAGTTCTTC
CASSKLGNEQFF
>TRBV12-3/TRBV12-4|TRBJ1-1|-|few
TGTGCCAGCAGTTGGCTGGAGGGTGGGGGATCTGCTTTCTTT
CASSWLEGGGSAFF
>TRBV6-2/TRBV6-3|TRBJ2-5|-|few
TGTGCCAGCACCCAGAGGGGGGTTCAAGAGACCCAGTACTTC
CASTQRGVQETQYF
>TRBV7-2|TRBJ2-1|-|-
TGTGCCAGCAGCTTCGGTCCCGGAATGGGGGACAATGAGCAGTTCTTC
CASSFGPGMGDNEQFF
>TRBV15|TRBJ2-5|-|many
TGTGCCACCACAAGCGGGTCAACCCAAGAGACCCAGTACTTC
CATTSGSTQETQYF
>TRBV7-9|TRBJ2-5|TRBD1|many
TGTGCCAGCAGCACCCGGGACAGGCACGCGGAGACCCAGTACTTC
CASSTRDRHAETQYF
>TRBV19|TRBJ2-3|TRBD1|-
TGTGCCAGTAGTATGCAAATCTTCCGGGACAGGGGAAGGATGTGGACCACAGATACGCAGTATTTT
CASSMQIFRDRGRMWTTDTQYF
>TRBV4-3|TRBJ1-6|-|medium-sized
TGCGCCAGCACTAACTCATGGAATAATTCACCCCTCCACTTT
CASTNSWNNSPLHF
>TRBV28|TRBJ2-3|TRBD2|medium-sized
TGTGCCAGCAGTTATAGCGGGAGTTTCACAGATACGCAGTATTTT
CASSYSGSFTDTQYF
>TRBV27|TRBJ2-7|TRBD1|-
TGTGCCAGCGCTGCCGGGACAGGGTCCTACGAGCAGTACTTC
CASAAGTGSYEQYF
>TRBV7-2|TRBJ2-5|-|many
TGTGCCAGCAGCTTAGGGCTGGCTCAAGAGACCCAGTACTTC
CASSLGLAQETQYF
>TRBV20-1|TRBJ2-7|TRBD2|many
TGCAGTGCCATACCTATGGGCGGGAGCGGCAACGAGCAGTACTTC
CSAIPMGGSGNEQYF
>TRBV7-9|TRBJ2-7|TRBD1|few
TGTGCCAGCAGCTCCCGGGACAGGGCCCACGAGCAGTACTTC
CASSSRDRAHEQYF
>TRBV29-1|TRBJ2-1|TRBD1|many
TGCAGCGTTGAAGTTTTTGGGGACAGGGGGCTCCCCTACAATGAGCAGTTCTTC
CSVEVFGDRGLPYNEQFF
>TRBV7-9|TRBJ2-5|-|few
TGTGCCAGCAGCCCTGATAGTTTTGAGACCCAGTACTTC
CASSPDSFETQYF